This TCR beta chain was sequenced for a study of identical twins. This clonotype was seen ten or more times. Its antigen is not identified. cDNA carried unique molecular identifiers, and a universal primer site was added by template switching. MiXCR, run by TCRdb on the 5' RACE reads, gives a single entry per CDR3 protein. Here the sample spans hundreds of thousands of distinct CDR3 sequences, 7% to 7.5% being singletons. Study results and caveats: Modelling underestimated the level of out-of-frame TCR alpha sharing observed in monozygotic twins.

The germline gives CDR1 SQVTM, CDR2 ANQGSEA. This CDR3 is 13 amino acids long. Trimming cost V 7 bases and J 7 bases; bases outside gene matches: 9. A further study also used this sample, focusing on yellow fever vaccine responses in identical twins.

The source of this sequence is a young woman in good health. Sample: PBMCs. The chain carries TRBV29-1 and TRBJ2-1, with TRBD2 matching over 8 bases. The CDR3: CSGQGLDNNEQFF. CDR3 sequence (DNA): TGCAGCGGCCAGGGACTAGATAATAATGAGCAGTTCTTC.